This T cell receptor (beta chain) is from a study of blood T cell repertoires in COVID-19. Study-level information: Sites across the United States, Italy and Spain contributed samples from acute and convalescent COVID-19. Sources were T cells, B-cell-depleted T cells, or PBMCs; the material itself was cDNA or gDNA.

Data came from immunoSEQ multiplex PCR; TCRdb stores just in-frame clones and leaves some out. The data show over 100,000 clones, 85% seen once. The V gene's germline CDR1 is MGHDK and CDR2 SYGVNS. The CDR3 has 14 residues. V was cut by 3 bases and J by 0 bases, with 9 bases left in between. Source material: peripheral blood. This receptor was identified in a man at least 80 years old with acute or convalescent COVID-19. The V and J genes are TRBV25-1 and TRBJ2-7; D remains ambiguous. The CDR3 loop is CASSDGSFSYEQYF. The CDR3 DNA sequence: TGTGCCAGCAGTGACGGTTCCTTCTCCTACGAGCAGTACTTC.